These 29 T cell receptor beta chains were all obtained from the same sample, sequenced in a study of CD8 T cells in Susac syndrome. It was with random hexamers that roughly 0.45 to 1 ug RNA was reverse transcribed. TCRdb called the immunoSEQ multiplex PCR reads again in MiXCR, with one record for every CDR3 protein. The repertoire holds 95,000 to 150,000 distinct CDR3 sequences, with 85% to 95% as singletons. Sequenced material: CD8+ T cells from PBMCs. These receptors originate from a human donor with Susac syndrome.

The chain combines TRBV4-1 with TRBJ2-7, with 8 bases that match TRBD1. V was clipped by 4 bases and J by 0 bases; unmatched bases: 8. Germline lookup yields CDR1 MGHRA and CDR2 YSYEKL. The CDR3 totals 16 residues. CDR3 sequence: CASSPTGEASSYEQYF. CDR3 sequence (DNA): TGCGCCAGCAGCCCGACAGGGGAGGCGAGCTCCTACGAGCAGTACTTC.

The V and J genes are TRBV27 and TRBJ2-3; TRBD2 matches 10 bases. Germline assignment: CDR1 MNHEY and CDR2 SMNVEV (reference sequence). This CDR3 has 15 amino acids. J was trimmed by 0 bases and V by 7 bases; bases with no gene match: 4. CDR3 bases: TGTGCCAGCACCCCACTAGCGGGAAGCACAGATACGCAGTATTTT. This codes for CASTPLAGSTDTQYF.

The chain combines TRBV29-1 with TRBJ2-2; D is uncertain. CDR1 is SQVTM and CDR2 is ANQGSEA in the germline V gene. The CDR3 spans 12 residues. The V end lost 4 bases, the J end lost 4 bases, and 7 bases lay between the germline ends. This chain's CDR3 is CSVAGFTGELFF. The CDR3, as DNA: TGCAGCGTTGCAGGTTTCACCGGGGAGCTGTTTTTT.

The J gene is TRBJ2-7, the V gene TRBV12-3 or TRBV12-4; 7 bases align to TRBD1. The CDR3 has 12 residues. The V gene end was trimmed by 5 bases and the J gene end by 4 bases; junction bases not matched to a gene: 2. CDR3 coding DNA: TGTGCCAGCAGTGGGACAGTTTACGAGCAGTACTTC. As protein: CASSGTVYEQYF.

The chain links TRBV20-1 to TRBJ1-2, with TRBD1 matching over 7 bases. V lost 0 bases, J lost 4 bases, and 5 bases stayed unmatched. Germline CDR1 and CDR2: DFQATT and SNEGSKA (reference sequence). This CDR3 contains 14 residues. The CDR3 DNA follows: TGCAGTGCTAGAGATGACCGGGACAGCTATGGCTACACCTTC. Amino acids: CSARDDRDSYGYTF.

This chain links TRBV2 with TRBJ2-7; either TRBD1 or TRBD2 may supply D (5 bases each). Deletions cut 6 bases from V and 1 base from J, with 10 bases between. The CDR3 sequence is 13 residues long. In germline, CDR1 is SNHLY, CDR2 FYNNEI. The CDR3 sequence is CASRGPLSYEQYF. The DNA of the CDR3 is TGTGCCAGCAGGGGACCCTTGTCCTACGAGCAGTACTTC. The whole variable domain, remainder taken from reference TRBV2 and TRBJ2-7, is EPEVTQTPSHQVTQMGQEVILRCVPISNHLYFYWYRQILGQKVEFLVSFYNNEISEKSEIFDDQFSVERPDGSNFTLKIRSTKLEDSAMYFCASRGPLSYEQYFGPGTRLTVT.

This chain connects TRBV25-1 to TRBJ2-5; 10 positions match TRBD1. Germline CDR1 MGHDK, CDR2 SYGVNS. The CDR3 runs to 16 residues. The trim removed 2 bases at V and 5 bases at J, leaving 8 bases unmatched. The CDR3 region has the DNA TGTGCCAGCAGTGAACCAGGGACAGGGGAGCGGGAGACCCAGTACTTC. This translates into CASSEPGTGERETQYF. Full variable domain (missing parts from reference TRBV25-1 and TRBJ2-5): EADIYQTPRYLVIGTGKKITLECSQTMGHDKMYWYQQDPGMELHLIHYSYGVNSTEKGDLSSESTVSRIRTEHFPLTLESARPSHTSQYLCASSEPGTGERETQYFGPGTRLLVL.

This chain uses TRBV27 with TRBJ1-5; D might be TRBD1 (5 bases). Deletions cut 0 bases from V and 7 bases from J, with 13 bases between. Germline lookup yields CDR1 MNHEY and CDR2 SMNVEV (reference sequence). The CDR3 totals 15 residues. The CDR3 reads CASSLSGGTRQPQHF. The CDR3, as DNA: TGTGCCAGCAGTTTATCGGGGGGAACAAGGCAGCCCCAGCATTTT.

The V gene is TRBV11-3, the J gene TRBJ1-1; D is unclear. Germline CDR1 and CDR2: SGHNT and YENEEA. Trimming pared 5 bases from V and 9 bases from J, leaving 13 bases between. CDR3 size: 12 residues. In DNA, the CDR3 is TGTGCCAGCAGCCTGGGTCCGAGCCAAGCTTTCTTT. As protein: CASSLGPSQAFF. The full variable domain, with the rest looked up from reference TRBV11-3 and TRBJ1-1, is EAGVVQSPRYKIIEKKQPVAFWCNPISGHNTLYWYLQNLGQGPELLIRYENEEAVDDSQLPKDRFSAERLKGVDSTLKIQPAELGDSAVYLCASSLGPSQAFFGQGTRLTVV.

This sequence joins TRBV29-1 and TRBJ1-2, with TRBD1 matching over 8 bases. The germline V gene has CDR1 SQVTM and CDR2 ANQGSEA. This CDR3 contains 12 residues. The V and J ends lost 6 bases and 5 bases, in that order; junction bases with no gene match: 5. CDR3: CSVRTGLYGYTF. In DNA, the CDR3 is TGCAGCGTCAGGACAGGGCTATATGGCTACACCTTC. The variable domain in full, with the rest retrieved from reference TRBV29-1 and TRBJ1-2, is SAVISQKPSRDICQRGTSLTIQCQVDSQVTMMFWYRQQPGQSLTLIATANQGSEATYESGFVIDKFPISRPNLTFSTLTVSNMSPEDSSIYLCSVRTGLYGYTFGSGTRLTVV.

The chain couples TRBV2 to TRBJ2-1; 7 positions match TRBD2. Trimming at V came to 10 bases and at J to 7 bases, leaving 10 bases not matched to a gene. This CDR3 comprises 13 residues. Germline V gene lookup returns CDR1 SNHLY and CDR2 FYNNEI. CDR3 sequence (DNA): TGTGCCACCCCCAGACTAGCCGGAAATGAGCAGTTCTTC. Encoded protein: CATPRLAGNEQFF.

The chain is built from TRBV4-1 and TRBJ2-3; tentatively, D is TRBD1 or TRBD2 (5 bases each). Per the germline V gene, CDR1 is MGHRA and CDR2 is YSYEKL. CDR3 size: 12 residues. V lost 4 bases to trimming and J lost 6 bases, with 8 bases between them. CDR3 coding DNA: TGCGCCAGCAGCCCATGGGGGGATACGCAGTATTTT. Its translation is CASSPWGDTQYF.

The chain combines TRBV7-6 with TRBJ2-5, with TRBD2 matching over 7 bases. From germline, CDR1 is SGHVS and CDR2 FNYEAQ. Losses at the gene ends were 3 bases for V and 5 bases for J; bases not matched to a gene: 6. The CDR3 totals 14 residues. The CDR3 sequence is CASSLARGGETQYF. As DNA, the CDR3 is TGTGCCAGCAGCTTGGCGCGGGGAGGGGAGACCCAGTACTTC. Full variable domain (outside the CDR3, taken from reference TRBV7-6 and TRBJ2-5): GAGVSQSPRYKVTKRGQDVALRCDPISGHVSLYWYRQALGQGPEFLTYFNYEAQQDKSGLPNDRFSAERPEGSISTLTIQRTEQRDSAMYRCASSLARGGETQYFGPGTRLLVL.

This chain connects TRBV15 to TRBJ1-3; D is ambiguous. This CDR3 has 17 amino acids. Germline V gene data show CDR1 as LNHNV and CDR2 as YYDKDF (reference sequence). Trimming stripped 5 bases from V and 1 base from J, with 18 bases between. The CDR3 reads CATSPRQTLLSGNTIYF. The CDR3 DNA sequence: TGTGCCACCAGCCCCCGACAAACTCTCCTTTCTGGAAACACCATATATTTT.

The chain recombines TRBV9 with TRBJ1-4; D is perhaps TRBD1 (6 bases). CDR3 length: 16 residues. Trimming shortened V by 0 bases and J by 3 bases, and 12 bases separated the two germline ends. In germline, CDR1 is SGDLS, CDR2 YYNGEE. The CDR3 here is CASSVDGGAPNEKLFF. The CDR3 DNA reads TGTGCCAGCAGCGTAGACGGGGGCGCACCTAATGAAAAACTGTTTTTT. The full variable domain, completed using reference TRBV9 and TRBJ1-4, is DSGVTQTPKHLITATGQRVTLRCSPRSGDLSVYWYQQSLDQGLQFLIQYYNGEERAKGNILERFSAQQFPDLHSELNLSSLELGDSALYFCASSVDGGAPNEKLFFGSGTQLSVL.

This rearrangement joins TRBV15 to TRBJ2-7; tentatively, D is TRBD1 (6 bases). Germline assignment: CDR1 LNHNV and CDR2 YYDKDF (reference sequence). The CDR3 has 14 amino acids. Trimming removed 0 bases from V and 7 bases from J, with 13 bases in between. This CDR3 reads CATSRDGQTWEQYF. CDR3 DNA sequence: TGTGCCACCAGCAGAGATGGACAGACCTGGGAGCAGTACTTC.

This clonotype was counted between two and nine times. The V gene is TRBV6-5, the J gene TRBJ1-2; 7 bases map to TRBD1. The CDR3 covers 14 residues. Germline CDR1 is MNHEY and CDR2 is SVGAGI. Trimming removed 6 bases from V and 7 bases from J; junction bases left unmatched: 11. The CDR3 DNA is TGTGCCAGCAGCCCTGGGACAGCGAGGGGTGGCTACACCTTC. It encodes CASSPGTARGGYTF.

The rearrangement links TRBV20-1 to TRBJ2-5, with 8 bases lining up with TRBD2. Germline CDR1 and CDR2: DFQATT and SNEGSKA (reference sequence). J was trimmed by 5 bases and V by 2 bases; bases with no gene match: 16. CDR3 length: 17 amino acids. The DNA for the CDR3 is TGCAGTGCTAGACCTCGGGGGGGGCCAACCACGGCGGAGACCCAGTACTTC. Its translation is CSARPRGGPTTAETQYF.

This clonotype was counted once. The DNA for the CDR3 is TGCAGTGCTAGAGATTTGGGTCGGGAAACTGAAGCTTTCTTT. Its translation is CSARDLGRETEAFF. V is TRBV20-1 and J is TRBJ1-1; no clear D gene. This CDR3 has 14 amino acids. The ends were cut back, 0 bases at V and 5 bases at J, with 13 bases in the middle. Germline lookup yields CDR1 DFQATT and CDR2 SNEGSKA (reference sequence).

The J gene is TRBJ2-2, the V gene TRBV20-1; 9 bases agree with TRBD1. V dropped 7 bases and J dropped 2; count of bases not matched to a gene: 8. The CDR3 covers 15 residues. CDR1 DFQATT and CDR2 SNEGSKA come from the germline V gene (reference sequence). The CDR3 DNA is TGCAGTGTGGCGGACAGGGGAGGTAACACCGGGGAGCTGTTTTTT. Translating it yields CSVADRGGNTGELFF.

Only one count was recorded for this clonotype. The CDR3 protein is CSVPAGNTGELFF. The CDR3 DNA reads as TGCAGCGTTCCAGCGGGGAACACCGGGGAGCTGTTTTTT. The chain combines TRBV29-1 with TRBJ2-2, with D maybe TRBD2 (6 bases). Germline CDR1 is SQVTM and CDR2 is ANQGSEA. V lost 5 bases, J lost 1 base, and 8 bases lay in between. The CDR3 runs to 13 residues.

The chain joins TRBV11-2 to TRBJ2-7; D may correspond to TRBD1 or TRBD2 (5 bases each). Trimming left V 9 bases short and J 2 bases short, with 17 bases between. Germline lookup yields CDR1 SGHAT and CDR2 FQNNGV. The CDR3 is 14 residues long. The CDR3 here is CASGGSAHPYEQYF. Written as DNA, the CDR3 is TGTGCCAGTGGGGGAAGCGCCCACCCCTACGAGCAGTACTTC.

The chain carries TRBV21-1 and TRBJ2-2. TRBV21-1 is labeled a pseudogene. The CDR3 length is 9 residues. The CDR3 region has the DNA TGTGCCCCGATGGGGGAGCTGTTTTTT. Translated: CAPMGELFF.

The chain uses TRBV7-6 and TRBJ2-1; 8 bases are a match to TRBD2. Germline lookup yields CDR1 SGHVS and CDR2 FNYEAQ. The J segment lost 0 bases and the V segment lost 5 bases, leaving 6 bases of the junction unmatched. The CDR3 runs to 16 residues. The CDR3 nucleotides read TGTGCCAGCAGCCCCGGGAGGGGCCGCTCCTACAATGAGCAGTTCTTC. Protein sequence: CASSPGRGRSYNEQFF.

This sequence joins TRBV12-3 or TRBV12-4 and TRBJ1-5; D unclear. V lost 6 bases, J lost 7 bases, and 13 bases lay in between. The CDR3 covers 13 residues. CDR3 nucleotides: TGTGCCAGCAGCTATGTTACTGGACAGCCCCAGCATTTT. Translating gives CASSYVTGQPQHF.

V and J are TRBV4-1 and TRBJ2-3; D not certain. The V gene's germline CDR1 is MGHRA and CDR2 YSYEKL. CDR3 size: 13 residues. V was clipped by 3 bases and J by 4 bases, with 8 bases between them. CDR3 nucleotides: TGCGCCAGCAGCCACCGCGTAGCAGATACGCAGTATTTT. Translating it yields CASSHRVADTQYF.

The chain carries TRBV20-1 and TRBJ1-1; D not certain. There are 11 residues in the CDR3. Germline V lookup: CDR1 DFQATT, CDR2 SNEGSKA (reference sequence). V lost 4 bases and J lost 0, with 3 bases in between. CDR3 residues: CSAILNTEAFF. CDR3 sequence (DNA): TGCAGTGCTATCCTGAACACTGAAGCTTTCTTT.

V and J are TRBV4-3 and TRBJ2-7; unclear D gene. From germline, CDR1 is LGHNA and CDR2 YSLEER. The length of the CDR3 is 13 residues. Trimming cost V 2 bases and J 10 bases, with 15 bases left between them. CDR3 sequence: CASSQQTHQAQYF. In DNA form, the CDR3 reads TGCGCCAGCAGCCAACAAACCCACCAAGCCCAGTACTTC.

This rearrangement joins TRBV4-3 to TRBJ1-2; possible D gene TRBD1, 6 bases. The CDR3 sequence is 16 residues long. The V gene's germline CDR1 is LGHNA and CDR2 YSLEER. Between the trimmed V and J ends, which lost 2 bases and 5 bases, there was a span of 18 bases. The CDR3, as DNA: TGCGCCAGCAGCCAATTCCGGGACACCGCCGGATATGGCTACACCTTC. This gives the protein CASSQFRDTAGYGYTF.